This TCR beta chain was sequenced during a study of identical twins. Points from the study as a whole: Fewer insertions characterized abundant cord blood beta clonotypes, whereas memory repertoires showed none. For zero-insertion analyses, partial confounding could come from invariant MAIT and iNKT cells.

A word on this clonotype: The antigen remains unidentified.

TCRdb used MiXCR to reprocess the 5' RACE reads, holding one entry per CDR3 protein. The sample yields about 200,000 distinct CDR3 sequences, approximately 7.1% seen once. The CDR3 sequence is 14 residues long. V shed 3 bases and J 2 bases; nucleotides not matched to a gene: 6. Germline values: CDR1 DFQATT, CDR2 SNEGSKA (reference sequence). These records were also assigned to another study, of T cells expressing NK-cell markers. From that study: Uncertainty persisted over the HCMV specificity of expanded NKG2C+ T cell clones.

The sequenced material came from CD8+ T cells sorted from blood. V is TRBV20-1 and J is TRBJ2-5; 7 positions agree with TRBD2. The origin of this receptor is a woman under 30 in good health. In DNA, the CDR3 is TGCAGTGCTAGTGAACTAGCGTTGCAAGAGACCCAGTACTTC. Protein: CSASELALQETQYF.